A single T cell receptor beta chain is shown here with its context. Original processing notes: Amplified reference gene primers provided the basis for estimating nucleated cell counts. The assay was immunoSEQ multiplex PCR, and TCRdb's table has in-frame clones only and misses some. V, J and clone size reflect that table, while D and trimming were determined from the DNA. Of around 300,000 clones listed, roughly 85% are singletons. This entry belongs to a study of blood T cell repertoires in COVID-19. Study as a whole: From the United States, Italy and Spain came samples of acute and convalescent COVID-19. T cells, B-cell-depleted T cells, or PBMCs provided the cDNA or gDNA that served as material.

V lost 4 bases and J lost 10, with 15 bases in between. The germline CDR1 and CDR2 sequences are SGHRS and YFSETQ. This CDR3 has 14 residues. Sequencing was carried out using peripheral blood. V is TRBV5-1 and J is TRBJ1-6, with unresolved D. This TCR came from a woman in her twenties or thirties with active or convalescent COVID-19. CDR3 sequence: CASSLDGEPSPLHF. The CDR3 DNA is TGCGCCAGCAGCCTGGATGGAGAACCATCACCCCTCCACTTT.